This TCR beta chain originates from a study of cytomegalovirus exposure and HLA in healthy donors. Study-level results: Many donors shared some public TCRs, even though most TCR sequences were rare. The CMV antigen specificity of a few CMV-associated chains was confirmed through in vitro analysis. Presence/absence analyses supposed approximately even sequencing depth among donors.

The CDR3 is made up of 15 amino acids. Losses at the gene ends were 5 bases for V and 5 bases for J; bases not matched to a gene: 12. The germline CDR1 and CDR2 sequences are LNHDA and SQIVND (reference sequence). Amplification used 60 Vbeta primers and 13 Jbeta primers. Produced via immunoSEQ multiplex PCR; TCRdb's table is partial and in-frame only. The sample lists some 140,000 clones; 79% were seen once. On this clone itself: What it binds is not known.

The gene calls are TRBV19 and TRBJ2-7; 7 bases agree with TRBD1. Sequenced sample: PBMCs. The sequence was obtained from a middle-aged man in good health and CMV-seropositive. The CDR3 sequence is CASSVRQGLLNEQYF. CDR3 nucleotides: TGTGCCAGTAGTGTGAGACAGGGCCTGTTGAACGAGCAGTACTTC.